Reported below is one T cell receptor beta chain. Measured with immunoSEQ multiplex PCR; TCRdb has only the in-frame clones, and not every one. In the table there are around 480,000 clones, around 87% of which are singletons. The record originates from a study of blood T cell repertoires in COVID-19. Individuals drawn from approximately 22 US areas were about 18 to 95 years old. With 3 bases clipped from V and 6 bases from J, the junction kept 13 bases outside the gene matches. CDR3 length: 17 residues. From germline, CDR1 is SGHAT and CDR2 FQNNGV. The sequence came from a woman between 18 and 29 years old who had recovered from COVID-19. Input material: PBMCs or T cells enriched from blood (not recorded which). V is TRBV11-2 and J is TRBJ2-1; TRBD2 aligns across 8 bases. The CDR3 protein is CASSFSQGAGVSNEQFF. The CDR3, as DNA: TGTGCCAGCAGCTTTTCCCAAGGAGCGGGGGTTTCCAATGAGCAGTTCTTC.